Reported below is one T cell receptor (beta chain). Its antigen is currently unknown. The sample has other DNA sequences that encode this CDR3 too. The source of the sample is a study of cytomegalovirus exposure and HLA in healthy donors. Regarding the study as a whole: The only immune exposure information that was available was CMV serostatus.

The PCR was carried out with 60 Vbeta primers and 13 Jbeta primers. The data were produced by immunoSEQ multiplex PCR, yet TCRdb's version contains in-frame clones alone and is incomplete. The sample yields about 140,000 clones, of which the top ten take up around 2.2%. The germline V gene encodes CDR1 KGHSH and CDR2 LQKENI. The CDR3 contains 15 residues. The V segment lost 3 bases and the J segment 0 bases; nucleotides outside the gene matches: 1. The sequencing sample was made of PBMCs. V is TRBV18 and J is TRBJ2-7, with 11 bases lining up with TRBD2. The TCR comes from a woman under 30 in good health and CMV-seronegative. The DNA of the CDR3 is TGTGCCAGCTCACCGGGGACTAGCGGCTCCTACGAGCAGTACGTC. The encoded protein is CASSPGTSGSYEQYV.